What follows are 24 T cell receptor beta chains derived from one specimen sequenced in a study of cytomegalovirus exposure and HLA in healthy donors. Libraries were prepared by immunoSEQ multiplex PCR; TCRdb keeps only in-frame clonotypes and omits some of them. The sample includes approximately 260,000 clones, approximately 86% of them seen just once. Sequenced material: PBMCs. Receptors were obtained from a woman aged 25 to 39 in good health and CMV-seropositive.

CDR3 in DNA: TGTGCCAGCGCTGGGACAGGGGGCCGGTGGGAGCAGTACTTC. Its translation is CASAGTGGRWEQYF. The rearrangement uses TRBV27 and TRBJ2-7; 12 nucleotides align to TRBD1. Germline CDR1 MNHEY, CDR2 SMNVEV (reference sequence). CDR3 length equals 14 residues. V lost 8 bases and J lost 7; bases outside the gene matches: 9.

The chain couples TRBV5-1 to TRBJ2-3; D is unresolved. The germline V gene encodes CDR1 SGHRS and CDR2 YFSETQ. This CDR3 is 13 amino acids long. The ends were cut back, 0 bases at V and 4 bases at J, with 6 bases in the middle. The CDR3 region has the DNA TGCGCCAGCAGCTTGGGCGTCGCAGATACGCAGTATTTT. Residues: CASSLGVADTQYF.

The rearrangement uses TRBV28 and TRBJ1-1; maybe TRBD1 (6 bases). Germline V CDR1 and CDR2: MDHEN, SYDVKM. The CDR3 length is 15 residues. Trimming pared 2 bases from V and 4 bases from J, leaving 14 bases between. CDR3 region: CASSLPQGMATEAFF. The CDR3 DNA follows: TGTGCCAGCAGTTTACCCCAGGGGATGGCCACTGAAGCTTTCTTT.

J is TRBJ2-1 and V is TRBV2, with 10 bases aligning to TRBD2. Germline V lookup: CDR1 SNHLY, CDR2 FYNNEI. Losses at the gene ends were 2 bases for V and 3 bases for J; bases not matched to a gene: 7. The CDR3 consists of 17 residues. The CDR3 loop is CASSEWGSGRLYNEQFF. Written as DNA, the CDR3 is TGTGCCAGCAGTGAATGGGGTAGCGGGAGGCTCTACAATGAGCAGTTCTTC.

The CDR3 nucleotides are TGTGCCAGCAGGATATCACAGGGTAATGAGCAGTTCTTC. Encoded protein: CASRISQGNEQFF. The rearrangement uses TRBV27 and TRBJ2-1, with D possibly being TRBD1 (6 bases). Germline values: CDR1 MNHEY, CDR2 SMNVEV (reference sequence). V was trimmed by 6 bases and J by 7 bases, leaving 13 bases between them. The CDR3 loop spans 13 amino acids.

The CDR3 here is CASSGLAGGGGTDTQYF. DNA of the CDR3: TGTGCCAGCAGTGGACTAGCGGGAGGGGGAGGGACAGATACGCAGTATTTT. The V gene is TRBV6-1, the J gene TRBJ2-3; 14 nucleotides match TRBD2. The CDR3 loop spans 17 amino acids. Trimming at V came to 4 bases and at J to 3 bases, leaving 6 bases not matched to a gene. The V gene's germline CDR1 is MNHNS and CDR2 SASEGT.

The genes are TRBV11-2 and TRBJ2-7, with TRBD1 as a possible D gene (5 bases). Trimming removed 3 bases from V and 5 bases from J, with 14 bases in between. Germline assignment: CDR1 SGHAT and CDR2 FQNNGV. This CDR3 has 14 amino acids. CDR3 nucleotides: TGTGCCAGCAGCTTGGACGCAACAGGAAACGAGCAGTACTTC. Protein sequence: CASSLDATGNEQYF.

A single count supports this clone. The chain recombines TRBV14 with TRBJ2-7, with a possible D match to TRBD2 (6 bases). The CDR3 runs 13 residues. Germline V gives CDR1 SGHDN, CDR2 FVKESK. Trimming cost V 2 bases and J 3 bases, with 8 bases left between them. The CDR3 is CASSQRGNYEQYF. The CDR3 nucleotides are TGTGCCAGCAGCCAACGCGGGAACTACGAGCAGTACTTC.

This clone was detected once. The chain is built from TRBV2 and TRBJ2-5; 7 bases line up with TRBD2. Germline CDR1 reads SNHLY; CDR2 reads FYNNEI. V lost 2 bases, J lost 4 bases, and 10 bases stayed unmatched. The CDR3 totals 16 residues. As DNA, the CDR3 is TGTGCCAGCAGTGAAATGGGGAGGGCCGCCGGAGAGACCCAGTACTTC. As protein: CASSEMGRAAGETQYF.

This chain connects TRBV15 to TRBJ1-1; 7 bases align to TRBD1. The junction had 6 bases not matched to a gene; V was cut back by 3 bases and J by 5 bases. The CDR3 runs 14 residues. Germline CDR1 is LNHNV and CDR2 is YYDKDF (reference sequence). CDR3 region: CATSRDRTGTEAFF. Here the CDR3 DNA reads TGTGCCACCAGCAGGGACAGGACAGGAACTGAAGCTTTCTTT.

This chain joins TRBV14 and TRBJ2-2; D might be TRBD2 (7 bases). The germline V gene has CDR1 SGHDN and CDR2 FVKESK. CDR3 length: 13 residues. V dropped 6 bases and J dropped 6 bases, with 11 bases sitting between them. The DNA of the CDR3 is TGTGCCAGCAGGCGAGGGGGGGCCGGGGAGCTGTTTTTT. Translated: CASRRGGAGELFF.

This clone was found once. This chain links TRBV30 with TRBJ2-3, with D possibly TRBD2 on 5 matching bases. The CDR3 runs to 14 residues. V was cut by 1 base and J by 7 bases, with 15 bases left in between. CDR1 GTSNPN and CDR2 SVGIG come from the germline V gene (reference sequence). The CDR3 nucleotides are TGTGCCTGGAGTGCTACTAGTGTTCCCTATACGCAGTATTTT. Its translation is CAWSATSVPYTQYF.

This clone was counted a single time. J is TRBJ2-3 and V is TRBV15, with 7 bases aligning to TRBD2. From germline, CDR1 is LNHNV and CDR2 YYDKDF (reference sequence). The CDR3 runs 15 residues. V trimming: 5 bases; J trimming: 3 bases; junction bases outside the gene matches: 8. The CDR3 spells CATSGHREGTDTQYF. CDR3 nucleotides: TGTGCCACCAGCGGTCATAGGGAGGGTACAGATACGCAGTATTTT.

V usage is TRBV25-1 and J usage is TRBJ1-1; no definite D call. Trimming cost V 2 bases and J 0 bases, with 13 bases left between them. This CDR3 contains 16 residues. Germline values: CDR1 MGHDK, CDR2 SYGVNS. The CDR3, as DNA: TGTGCCAGCAGTGAAGGTCGACTGATCATGAACACTGAAGCTTTCTTT. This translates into CASSEGRLIMNTEAFF.

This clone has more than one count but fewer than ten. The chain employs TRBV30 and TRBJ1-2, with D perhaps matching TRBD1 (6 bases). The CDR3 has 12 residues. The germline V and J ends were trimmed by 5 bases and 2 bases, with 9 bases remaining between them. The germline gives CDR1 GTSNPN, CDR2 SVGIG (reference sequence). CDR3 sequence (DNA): TGTGCCTGGGGACAGTTCAACTATGGCTACACCTTC. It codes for CAWGQFNYGYTF.

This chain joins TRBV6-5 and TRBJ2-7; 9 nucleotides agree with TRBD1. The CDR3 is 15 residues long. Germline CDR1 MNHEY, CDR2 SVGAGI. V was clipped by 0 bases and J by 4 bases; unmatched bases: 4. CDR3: CASSYSTGGAYEQYF. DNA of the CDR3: TGTGCCAGCAGTTACTCCACAGGGGGCGCGTACGAGCAGTACTTC.

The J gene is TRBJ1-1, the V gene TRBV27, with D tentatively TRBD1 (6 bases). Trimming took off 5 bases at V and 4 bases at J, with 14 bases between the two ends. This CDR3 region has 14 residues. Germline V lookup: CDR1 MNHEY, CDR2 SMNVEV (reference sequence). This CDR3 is CASSPITGFTEAFF. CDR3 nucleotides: TGTGCCAGCAGTCCCATTACAGGGTTCACTGAAGCTTTCTTT.

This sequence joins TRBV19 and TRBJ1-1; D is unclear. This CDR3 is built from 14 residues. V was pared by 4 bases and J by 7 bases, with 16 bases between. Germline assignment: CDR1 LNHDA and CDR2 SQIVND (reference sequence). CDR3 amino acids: CASSRSQQQSEAFF. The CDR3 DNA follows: TGTGCCAGTAGTAGATCCCAACAACAGAGTGAAGCTTTCTTT.

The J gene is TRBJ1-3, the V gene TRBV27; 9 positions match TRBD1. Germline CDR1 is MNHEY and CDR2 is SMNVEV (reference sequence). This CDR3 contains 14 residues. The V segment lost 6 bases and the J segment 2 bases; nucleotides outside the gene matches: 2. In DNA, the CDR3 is TGTGCCAGCAGAAGACAGGGGGCTGGAAACACCATATATTTT. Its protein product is CASRRQGAGNTIYF.

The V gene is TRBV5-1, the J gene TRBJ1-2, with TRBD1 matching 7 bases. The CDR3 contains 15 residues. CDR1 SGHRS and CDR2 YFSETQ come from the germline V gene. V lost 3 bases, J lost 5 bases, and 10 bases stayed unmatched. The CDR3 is CASSSEDREQYGYTF. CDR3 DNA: TGCGCCAGCAGCTCGGAAGACAGGGAGCAATATGGCTACACCTTC.

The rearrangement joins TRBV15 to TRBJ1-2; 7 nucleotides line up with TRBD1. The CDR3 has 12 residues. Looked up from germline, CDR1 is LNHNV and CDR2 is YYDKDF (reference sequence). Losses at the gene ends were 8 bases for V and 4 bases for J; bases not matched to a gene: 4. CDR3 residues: CATGTGAYGYTF. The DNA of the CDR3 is TGTGCCACCGGCACAGGGGCCTATGGCTACACCTTC.

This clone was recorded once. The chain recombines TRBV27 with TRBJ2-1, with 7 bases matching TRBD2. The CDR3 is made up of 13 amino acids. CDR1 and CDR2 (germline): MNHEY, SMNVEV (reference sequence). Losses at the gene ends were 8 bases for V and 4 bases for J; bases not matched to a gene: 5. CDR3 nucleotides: TGTGCCAGCTGGACTAGTATTTACAATGAGCAGTTCTTC. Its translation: CASWTSIYNEQFF.

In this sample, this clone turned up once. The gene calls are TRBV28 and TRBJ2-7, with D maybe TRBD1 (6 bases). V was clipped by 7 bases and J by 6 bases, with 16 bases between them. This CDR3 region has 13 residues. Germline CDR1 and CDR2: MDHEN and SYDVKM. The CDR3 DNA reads TGTGCCAGCACCGAGGGGGAACCCCGCGAGCAGTACTTC. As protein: CASTEGEPREQYF. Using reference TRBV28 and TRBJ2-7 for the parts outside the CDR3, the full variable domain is DVKVTQSSRYLVKRTGEKVFLECVQDMDHENMFWYRQDPGLGLRLIYFSYDVKMKEKGDIPEGYSVSREKKERFSLILESASTNQTSMYLCASTEGEPREQYFGPGTRLTVT.

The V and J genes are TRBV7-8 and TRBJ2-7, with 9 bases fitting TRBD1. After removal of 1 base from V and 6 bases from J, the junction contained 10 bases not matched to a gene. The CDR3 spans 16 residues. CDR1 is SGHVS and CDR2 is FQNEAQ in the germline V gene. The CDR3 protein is CASSLVSGTGFGEQYF. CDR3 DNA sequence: TGTGCCAGCAGCTTAGTCTCCGGGACAGGGTTTGGCGAGCAGTACTTC.